This TCR beta chain was sequenced during a study of identical twins. Study findings and constraints: The conclusions drew on cross-sectional statistical analysis instead of tracking the same donors. The presence of invariant MAIT and iNKT cells could partly confound analyses of zero-insertion sequences. Abundant beta clonotypes from cord blood bore fewer insertions; memory repertoires lacked this pattern.

A template switching step contributed a universal primer site, while unique molecular identifiers were present in the cDNA. TCRdb fed the 5' RACE reads into MiXCR, producing one record per CDR3 protein. The data contain under 450,000 distinct CDR3 sequences, under 20% of them singletons. Concerning this clonotype itself: Its target is unknown.

Sequences were obtained from naive T cells sorted from blood. This TCR was sampled from a man aged 45 to 65 in good health.

The chain's CDR3 is CASGAAGTQYF. In nucleotides, the CDR3 is TGTGCCAGCGGGGCGGCCGGTACGCAGTATTTT. The chain uses TRBV12-3 or TRBV12-4 and TRBJ2-3, with TRBD1 as a possible D gene (5 bases). The V gene lost 8 bases and the J gene lost 8 bases, with 11 bases spanning the gap. The CDR3 runs 11 residues.